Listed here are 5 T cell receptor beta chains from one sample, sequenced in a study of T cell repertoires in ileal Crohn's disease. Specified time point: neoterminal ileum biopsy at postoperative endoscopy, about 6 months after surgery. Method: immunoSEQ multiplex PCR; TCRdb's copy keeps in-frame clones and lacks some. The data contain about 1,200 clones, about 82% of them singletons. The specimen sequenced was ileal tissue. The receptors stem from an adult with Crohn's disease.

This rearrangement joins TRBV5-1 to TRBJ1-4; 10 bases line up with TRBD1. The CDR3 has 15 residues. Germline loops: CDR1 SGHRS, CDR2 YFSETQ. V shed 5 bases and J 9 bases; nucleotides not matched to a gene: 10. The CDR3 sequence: CASSYGGTGDQKLFF. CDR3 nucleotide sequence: TGCGCCAGCAGTTACGGCGGGACAGGGGATCAAAAACTGTTTTTT.

The CDR3 DNA follows: TGTGCCAGCAGTGAAGAGCCAGGATCCGTCATAGAGACCCAGTACTTC. Protein: CASSEEPGSVIETQYF. This chain links TRBV6-1 with TRBJ2-5, with D unclear. CDR3 length equals 16 residues. Germline V gene data show CDR1 as MNHNS and CDR2 as SASEGT. V was clipped by 1 base and J by 4 bases, with 16 bases between them.

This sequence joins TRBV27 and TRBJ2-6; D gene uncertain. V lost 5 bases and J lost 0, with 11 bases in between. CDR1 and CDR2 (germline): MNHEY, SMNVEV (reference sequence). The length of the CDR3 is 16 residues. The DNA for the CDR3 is TGTGCCAGCAGTGCGCATCGTAGCTCTGGGGCCAACGTCCTGACTTTC. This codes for CASSAHRSSGANVLTF.

The CDR3 DNA sequence: TGTGCCAGCTCACCTAGCCGGGACTACGAGCAGTACTTC. Residues: CASSPSRDYEQYF. The chain couples TRBV18 to TRBJ2-7; D perhaps matches TRBD2 (5 bases). This CDR3 contains 13 residues. V gave up 3 bases and J gave up 3 bases, with 9 bases separating them. Germline loops: CDR1 KGHSH, CDR2 LQKENI.

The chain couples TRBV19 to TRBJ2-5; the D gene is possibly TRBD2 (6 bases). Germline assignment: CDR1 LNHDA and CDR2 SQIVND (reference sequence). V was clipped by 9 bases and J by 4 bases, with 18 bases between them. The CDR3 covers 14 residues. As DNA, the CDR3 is TGTGCCAGCGCAGCCGGGACTTCCACAGAGACCCAGTACTTC. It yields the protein CASAAGTSTETQYF.